This T cell receptor beta chain was found in a study of graft-versus-host responses after intestinal transplantation. The wider study: Recipients got multivisceral, liver-intestinal, or isolated intestinal transplants. The whole recipient group had anti-thymocyte globulin induction followed by tacrolimus and steroids for around 3 years. Study outcomes and limitations: GvH clones were found in recipient marrow; some appeared first in ileum or blood.

For this clone: What it recognizes is unknown.

Profiling relied on immunoSEQ multiplex PCR, and the TCRdb table lists in-frame clones only, not all of them. Of approximately 100,000 clones in the sample, roughly 87% were seen once. Unmatched junction bases numbered 12, after V lost 3 bases and J lost 3 bases. Germline values: CDR1 SGHRS, CDR2 YFSETQ. This CDR3 is 18 amino acids long. The chain combines TRBV5-1 with TRBJ2-3, with 11 bases lining up with TRBD2. The sequences come from unstimulated CD4+ T cells sorted from spleen or lymph node cells, collected before intestinal transplant. This sequence was found in a human donor who received an intestinal transplant. The CDR3 reads CASSSGAFSGRVTDTQYF. DNA of the CDR3: TGCGCCAGCAGCTCTGGGGCCTTTAGCGGGAGGGTGACAGATACGCAGTATTTT.